The 29 T cell receptor beta chains below come from one sample, sequenced in a study of cytomegalovirus exposure and HLA in healthy donors. Sequencing used immunoSEQ multiplex PCR; TCRdb keeps in-frame clones, though not all of them. The table lists 200,000 to 250,000 clones, just over 85% of them singletons. Sequences were obtained from PBMCs. The source is a woman aged 18-29 years in good health and CMV-seronegative.

This chain connects TRBV5-8 to TRBJ2-3; D unresolved. The CDR3 consists of 13 residues. Trimming stripped 1 base from V and 4 bases from J, with 7 bases between. Germline V gives CDR1 SGHTS, CDR2 YDEGEE. Here the CDR3 reads CASSLPGPDTQYF. The CDR3 DNA sequence: TGTGCCAGCAGCTTGCCGGGTCCAGATACGCAGTATTTT. The variable domain in full, with the rest retrieved from reference TRBV5-8 and TRBJ2-3, is EAGVTQSPTHLIKTRGQQATLRCSPISGHTSVYWYQQALGLGLQFLLWYDEGEERNRGNFPPRFSGRQFPNYSSELNVNALELEDSALYLCASSLPGPDTQYFGPGTRLTVL.

The chain has TRBV9 and TRBJ2-1; 8 bases fit TRBD2. Germline loops: CDR1 SGDLS, CDR2 YYNGEE. The CDR3 loop spans 16 amino acids. J gave up 3 bases and V 4 bases, and 9 bases lay outside the gene matches. The CDR3 loop is CASSLWVAGSYNEQFF. The CDR3 nucleotides read TGTGCCAGCAGCCTGTGGGTAGCGGGAAGCTACAATGAGCAGTTCTTC.

This chain uses TRBV11-2 with TRBJ2-2; D possibly corresponds to TRBD2 (6 bases). The V end was cut by 3 bases, the J end by 0 bases, with 14 bases between. Germline CDR1 is SGHAT and CDR2 is FQNNGV. CDR3 length: 17 residues. The CDR3 sequence is CASSLWAGNPNTGELFF. The CDR3 nucleotides are TGTGCCAGCAGCTTGTGGGCGGGGAACCCGAACACCGGGGAGCTGTTTTTT.

The rearrangement links TRBV19 to TRBJ1-5; 9 nucleotides line up with TRBD1. CDR3 length equals 15 residues. CDR1 is LNHDA and CDR2 is SQIVND in the germline V gene (reference sequence). The J segment lost 3 bases and the V segment lost 7 bases, leaving 7 bases of the junction unmatched. CDR3 sequence reads: CASMDRGVNNQPQHF. CDR3 DNA sequence: TGTGCCAGTATGGACAGGGGAGTTAACAATCAGCCCCAGCATTTT.

The V call is TRBV19, the J call TRBJ2-7, with 7 positions matching TRBD1. Germline V gene lookup returns CDR1 LNHDA and CDR2 SQIVND (reference sequence). Trimming removed 6 bases from V and 0 bases from J; junction bases left unmatched: 8. The CDR3 loop spans 15 amino acids. As DNA, the CDR3 is TGTGCCAGTAGGCGCATTGGGACAGACTCCTACGAGCAGTACTTC. Translated, it gives CASRRIGTDSYEQYF.

The chain uses TRBV27 and TRBJ2-1, with 8 bases lining up with TRBD2. Trimming took 1 base from V and 10 from J; bases not matched to a gene: 6. The CDR3 extends over 14 amino acids. CDR1 is MNHEY and CDR2 is SMNVEV in the germline V gene (reference sequence). The CDR3 sequence: CASSLLSGSTEQFF. The CDR3 region has the DNA TGTGCCAGCAGTTTATTGAGCGGGAGTACGGAGCAGTTCTTC.

V usage is TRBV28 and J usage is TRBJ2-3; 8 bases align to TRBD2. Germline V CDR1 and CDR2: MDHEN, SYDVKM. After removal of 3 bases from V and 5 bases from J, the junction contained 10 bases not matched to a gene. CDR3 length equals 16 residues. CDR3 residues: CASSFPKAGGIDTQYF. Here the CDR3 DNA reads TGTGCCAGCAGTTTCCCAAAGGCGGGAGGTATAGATACGCAGTATTTT.

The V gene is TRBV4-2, the J gene TRBJ2-3; 11 bases align to TRBD2. Unmatched junction bases numbered 7, after V lost 1 base and J lost 4 bases. Germline CDR1 is LGHNA and CDR2 is YNFKEQ. The CDR3 is 17 amino acids. CDR3 sequence reads: CASSQGATSGNSDTQYF. The CDR3 DNA reads as TGTGCCAGCAGCCAAGGGGCGACTAGCGGGAATTCAGATACGCAGTATTTT.

This clone has just a few counts. It is unclear where the CDR3 begins or ends on the DNA, so no DNA is shown, and the CDR3 is as TCRdb lists it. The J gene is TRBJ2-7, the V gene TRBV27; the table calls TRBD2, which could not be checked here. Germline V gene data show CDR1 as MNHEY and CDR2 as SMNVEV (reference sequence). The CDR3 contains 15 residues when both ends are counted. The CDR3 here is CASSLGTGGQDEQYF.

The chain is built from TRBV28 and TRBJ2-1; D remains ambiguous. CDR1 and CDR2 (germline): MDHEN, SYDVKM. Between the trimmed V and J ends, which lost 8 bases and 6 bases, there was a span of 8 bases. The CDR3 spans 11 residues. CDR3 sequence (DNA): TGTGCCAGCCAGACTGTCAATGAGCAGTTCTTC. Its protein is CASQTVNEQFF.

The chain recombines TRBV10-2 with TRBJ1-1; TRBD1 might be the D (6 bases). Trimming took off 6 bases at V and 3 bases at J, with 14 bases between the two ends. The CDR3 sequence is 14 residues long. In germline, CDR1 is WSHSY, CDR2 SAAADI. CDR3 nucleotides: TGCGCCAGCAGGACGACAGGAGCCTACACTGAAGCTTTCTTT. This translates into CASRTTGAYTEAFF.

In nucleotides, the CDR3 is TGTGCCAGCAGCCCTCGGGGGGGGCAGTACTTC. This codes for CASSPRGGQYF. The genes are TRBV28 and TRBJ2-7, with 8 bases lining up with TRBD2. The germline V gene encodes CDR1 MDHEN and CDR2 SYDVKM. There are 11 residues in the CDR3. Losses at the gene ends were 6 bases for V and 9 bases for J; bases not matched to a gene: 4.

V gene TRBV7-2 combines with J gene TRBJ2-2; the match to TRBD2 covers 10 bases. The germline V gene has CDR1 SGHTA and CDR2 FQGNSA. Trimming at V came to 6 bases and at J to 6 bases, leaving 10 bases not matched to a gene. The CDR3 is 16 residues long. The CDR3 nucleotides are TGTGCCAGCAGGGGAGCTAGCGGGGGAGCCTCCGGGGAGCTGTTTTTT. It translates to CASRGASGGASGELFF.

This chain connects TRBV11-2 to TRBJ2-7, with D possibly matching TRBD1 (6 bases). This CDR3 has 14 residues. Per germline, CDR1 SGHAT and CDR2 FQNNGV. V shed 2 bases and J shed 4 bases, with 12 bases lying between them. As DNA, the CDR3 is TGTGCCAGCAGCTTAAAAGGGGGTACGTACGAGCAGTACTTC. Protein sequence: CASSLKGGTYEQYF.

The chain joins TRBV15 to TRBJ1-4; D is ambiguous. Trimming cost V 1 base and J 4 bases, with 4 bases left between them. Germline values: CDR1 LNHNV, CDR2 YYDKDF (reference sequence). The CDR3 is 13 amino acids. CDR3 loop: CATSRGLNEKLFF. The CDR3 DNA is TGTGCCACCAGCAGAGGTCTTAATGAAAAACTGTTTTTT.

This rearrangement joins TRBV29-1 to TRBJ2-1; TRBD2 might be the D (5 bases). Germline V gene data show CDR1 as SQVTM and CDR2 as ANQGSEA. This CDR3 is 16 amino acids long. Trimming took 0 bases from V and 0 from J, leaving 12 bases between them. CDR3 protein: CSVEDREATSYNEQFF. The CDR3 coding sequence is TGCAGCGTTGAAGATCGGGAAGCCACCTCCTACAATGAGCAGTTCTTC.

V gene TRBV9 combines with J gene TRBJ2-2, with TRBD1 as a possible D gene (6 bases). The V and J ends lost 0 bases and 5 bases respectively, with 11 bases between them. Looked up from germline, CDR1 is SGDLS and CDR2 is YYNGEE. CDR3 size: 15 residues. The CDR3 protein is CASSVGDRSTGELFF. CDR3 DNA: TGTGCCAGCAGCGTAGGAGACAGGTCTACCGGGGAGCTGTTTTTT. The full variable domain, with the rest looked up from reference TRBV9 and TRBJ2-2, is DSGVTQTPKHLITATGQRVTLRCSPRSGDLSVYWYQQSLDQGLQFLIQYYNGEERAKGNILERFSAQQFPDLHSELNLSSLELGDSALYFCASSVGDRSTGELFFGEGSRLTVL.

The chain joins TRBV5-4 to TRBJ1-2; 8 bases map to TRBD1. Germline lookup yields CDR1 SGHNT and CDR2 YYREEE (reference sequence). CDR3 length equals 16 residues. V lost 0 bases to trimming and J lost 4 bases; unmatched junction nucleotides: 8. Here the CDR3 reads CASSLEGGQGGYGYTF. The CDR3 region has the DNA TGTGCCAGCAGCTTGGAAGGAGGACAGGGAGGCTATGGCTACACCTTC.

CDR3 nucleotide sequence: TGTGCCAGCAGCGGGACAGCGCAAGAGACCCAGTACTTC. Its protein is CASSGTAQETQYF. The gene calls are TRBV13 and TRBJ2-5; 7 positions agree with TRBD1. V trimming: 5 bases; J trimming: 2 bases; junction bases outside the gene matches: 2. CDR3 length equals 13 residues. Germline CDR1 and CDR2: PRHDT and FYEKMQ (reference sequence). The whole variable domain, remainder taken from reference TRBV13 and TRBJ2-5, is AAGVIQSPRHLIKEKRETATLKCYPIPRHDTVYWYQQGPGQDPQFLISFYEKMQSDKGSIPDRFSAQQFSDYHSELNMSSLELGDSALYFCASSGTAQETQYFGPGTRLLVL.

This chain links TRBV27 with TRBJ2-5; weak D call: TRBD2 (6 bases). TRBJ2-7 explains the end of the DNA better; the J call may be wrong. The CDR3 contains 14 residues. Germline values: CDR1 MNHEY, CDR2 SMNVEV (reference sequence). CDR3 amino acids: CASSLLGGSYEQYF. CDR3 nucleotide sequence: TGTGCCAGCAGCCTGCTTGGGGGGTCCTACGAGCAGTACTTC.

The V and J genes are TRBV28 and TRBJ2-7; 11 bases agree with TRBD1. Per germline, CDR1 MDHEN and CDR2 SYDVKM. The trim removed 6 bases at V and 2 bases at J, leaving 0 bases unmatched. The CDR3 is made up of 13 amino acids. The CDR3, as DNA: TGTGCCAGCAGGGGACAGGGGGCCTACGAGCAGTACTTC. Its translation is CASRGQGAYEQYF.

This sequence joins TRBV27 and TRBJ2-5, with 10 positions matching TRBD2. This CDR3 has 17 residues. The V gene's germline CDR1 is MNHEY and CDR2 SMNVEV (reference sequence). With V trimmed by 4 bases and J by 4 bases, 12 bases remained unmatched. This CDR3 is CASSSSGLAASRETQYF. In DNA, the CDR3 is TGTGCCAGCAGTTCTTCCGGACTAGCGGCGAGCAGAGAGACCCAGTACTTC.

The CDR3 is CASSAPSGRAWEQYF. For the CDR3, the DNA is TGTGCCAGCAGTGCCCCTAGCGGGAGGGCCTGGGAGCAGTACTTC. The V gene is TRBV6-1, the J gene TRBJ2-7; TRBD2 matches 12 bases. After removal of 4 bases from V and 7 bases from J, the junction contained 8 bases not matched to a gene. CDR3 length equals 15 residues. Germline loops: CDR1 MNHNS, CDR2 SASEGT.

For the CDR3, the DNA is TGTGCCACCCTCGGACTAGAAGAGACCCAGTACTTC. It encodes CATLGLEETQYF. The chain uses TRBV6-5 and TRBJ2-5; the match to TRBD2 covers 7 bases. This CDR3 has 12 amino acids. The V gene's germline CDR1 is MNHEY and CDR2 SVGAGI. Trimming cost V 10 bases and J 3 bases; bases outside gene matches: 5.

V gene TRBV9 combines with J gene TRBJ1-1; D not resolved. Germline V gene data show CDR1 as SGDLS and CDR2 as YYNGEE. The length of the CDR3 is 16 residues. Trimming pared 2 bases from V and 1 base from J, leaving 15 bases between. In DNA form, the CDR3 reads TGTGCCAGCAGCGTGAATGGCTTCCAGGAGAACACTGAAGCTTTCTTT. Translating gives CASSVNGFQENTEAFF.

This chain's CDR3 is CASNERWPDTQYF. CDR3 sequence (DNA): TGTGCCAGCAATGAGAGGTGGCCAGATACGCAGTATTTT. The V and J genes are TRBV6-1 and TRBJ2-3, with D hard to call. Trimming left V 7 bases short and J 4 bases short, with 12 bases between. CDR3 length equals 13 residues. CDR1 is MNHNS and CDR2 is SASEGT in the germline V gene.

The rearrangement joins TRBV6-1 to TRBJ1-5; no firm D call. CDR1 MNHNS and CDR2 SASEGT come from the germline V gene. The CDR3 spans 15 residues. The V and J ends lost 0 bases and 4 bases respectively, with 10 bases between them. The CDR3 region has the DNA TGTGCCAGCAGTGAAGCCAGTGTCCCAAATCAGCCCCAGCATTTT. Protein sequence: CASSEASVPNQPQHF.

The chain has TRBV6-5 and TRBJ1-5; D possibly corresponds to TRBD1 (6 bases). CDR1 and CDR2 (germline): MNHEY, SVGAGI. There are 15 residues in the CDR3. The ends were cut back, 5 bases at V and 3 bases at J, with 14 bases in the middle. CDR3 region: CASSAADSNNQPQHF. The CDR3, as DNA: TGTGCCAGCAGTGCGGCGGACAGCAACAATCAGCCCCAGCATTTT.

The V call is TRBV20-1, the J call TRBJ2-7; the D gene is possibly TRBD2 (6 bases). The germline V gene encodes CDR1 DFQATT and CDR2 SNEGSKA (reference sequence). The CDR3 totals 11 residues. Trimming took 6 bases from V and 3 from J, leaving 9 bases between them. CDR3 DNA sequence: TGCAGTGCAGTGGGGGGCTACGAGCAGTACTTC. Residues: CSAVGGYEQYF.